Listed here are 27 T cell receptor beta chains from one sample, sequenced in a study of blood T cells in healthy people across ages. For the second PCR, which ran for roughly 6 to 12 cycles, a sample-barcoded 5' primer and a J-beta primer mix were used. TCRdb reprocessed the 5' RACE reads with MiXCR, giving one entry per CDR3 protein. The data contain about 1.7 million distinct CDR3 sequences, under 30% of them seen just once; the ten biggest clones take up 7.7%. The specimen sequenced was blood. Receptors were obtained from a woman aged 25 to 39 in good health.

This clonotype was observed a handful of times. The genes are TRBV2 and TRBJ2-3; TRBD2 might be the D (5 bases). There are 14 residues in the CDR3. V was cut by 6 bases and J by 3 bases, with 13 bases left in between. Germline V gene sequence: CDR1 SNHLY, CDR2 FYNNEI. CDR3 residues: CASRSTGKTDTQYF. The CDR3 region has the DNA TGTGCCAGCAGATCGACGGGGAAGACAGATACGCAGTATTTT.

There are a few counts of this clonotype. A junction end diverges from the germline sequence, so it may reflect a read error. CDR3 DNA: TGTGCCCGCAGCCAAGATTCGGGCCCGCAGCCCCAGCATTTT. It encodes CARSQDSGPQPQHF. The V and J genes are TRBV3-1 and TRBJ1-5; no reliable D call. This CDR3 contains 14 residues. Per germline, CDR1 LGHDT and CDR2 YNNKEL (reference sequence).

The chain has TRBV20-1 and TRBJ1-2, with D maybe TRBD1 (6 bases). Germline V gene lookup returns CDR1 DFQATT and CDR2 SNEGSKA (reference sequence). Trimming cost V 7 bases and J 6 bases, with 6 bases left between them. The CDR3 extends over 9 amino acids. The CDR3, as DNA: TGCAGTGACAGGGATGGCTACACCTTC. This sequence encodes CSDRDGYTF.

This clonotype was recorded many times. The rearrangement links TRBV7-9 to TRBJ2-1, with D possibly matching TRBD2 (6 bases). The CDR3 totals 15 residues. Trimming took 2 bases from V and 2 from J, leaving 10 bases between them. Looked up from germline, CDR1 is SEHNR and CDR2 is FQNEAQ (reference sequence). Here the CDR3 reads CASSLILAPYNEQFF. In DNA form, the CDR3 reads TGTGCCAGCAGCTTAATACTAGCCCCCTACAATGAGCAGTTCTTC.

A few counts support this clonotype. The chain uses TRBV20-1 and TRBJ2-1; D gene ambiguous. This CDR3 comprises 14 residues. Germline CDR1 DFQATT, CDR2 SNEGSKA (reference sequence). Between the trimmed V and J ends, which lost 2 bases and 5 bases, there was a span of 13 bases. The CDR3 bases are TGCAGTGCTAGACCGGGCTTCCGGGACAATGAGCAGTTCTTC. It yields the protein CSARPGFRDNEQFF.

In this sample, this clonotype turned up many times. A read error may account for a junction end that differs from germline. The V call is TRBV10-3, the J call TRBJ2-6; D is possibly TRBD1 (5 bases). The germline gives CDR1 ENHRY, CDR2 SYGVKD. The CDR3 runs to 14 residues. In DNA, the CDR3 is TGTGCCATCAGTGATGGTGCTGGGGCCAACGCCCTGACTTTC. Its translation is CAISDGAGANALTF.

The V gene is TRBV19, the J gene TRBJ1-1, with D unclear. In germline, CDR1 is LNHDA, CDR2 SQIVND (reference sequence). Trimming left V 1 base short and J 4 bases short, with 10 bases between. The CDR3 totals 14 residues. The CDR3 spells CASSIAGRGTEAFF. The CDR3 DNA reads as TGTGCCAGTAGTATAGCCGGTCGGGGCACTGAAGCTTTCTTT.

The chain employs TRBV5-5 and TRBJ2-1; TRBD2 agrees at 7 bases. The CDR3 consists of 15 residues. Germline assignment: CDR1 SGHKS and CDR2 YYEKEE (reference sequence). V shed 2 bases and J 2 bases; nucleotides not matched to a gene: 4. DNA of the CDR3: TGTGCCAGCAGCTTTCGACTAGCCCCCTACAATGAGCAGTTCTTC. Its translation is CASSFRLAPYNEQFF.

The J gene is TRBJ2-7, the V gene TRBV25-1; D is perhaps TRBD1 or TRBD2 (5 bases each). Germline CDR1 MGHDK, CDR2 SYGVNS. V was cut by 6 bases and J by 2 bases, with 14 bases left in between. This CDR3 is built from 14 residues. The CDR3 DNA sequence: TGTGCCAGCAGCGGGCTGGGGGTTGCCTACGAGCAGTACTTC. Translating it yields CASSGLGVAYEQYF.

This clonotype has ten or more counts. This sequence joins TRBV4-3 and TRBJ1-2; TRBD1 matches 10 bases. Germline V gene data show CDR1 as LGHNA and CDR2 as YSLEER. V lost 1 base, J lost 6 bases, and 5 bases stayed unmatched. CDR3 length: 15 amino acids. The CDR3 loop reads CASSQATGGSDGYTF. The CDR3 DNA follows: TGCGCCAGCAGCCAAGCGACAGGGGGCTCGGATGGCTACACCTTC.

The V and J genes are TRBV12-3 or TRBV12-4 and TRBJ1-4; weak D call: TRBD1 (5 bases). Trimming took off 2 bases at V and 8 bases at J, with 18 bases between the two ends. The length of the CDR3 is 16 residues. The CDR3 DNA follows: TGTGCCAGCAGTTTATTTGGGGCGGGCATTTACGAAAAACTGTTTTTT. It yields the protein CASSLFGAGIYEKLFF.

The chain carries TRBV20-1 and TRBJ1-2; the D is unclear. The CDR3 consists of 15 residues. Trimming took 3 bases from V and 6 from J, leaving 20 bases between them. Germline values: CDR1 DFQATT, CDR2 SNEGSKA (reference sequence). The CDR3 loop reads CSASDLRRLNHGYTF. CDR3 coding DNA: TGCAGTGCTAGTGATCTCCGGCGACTCAACCATGGCTACACCTTC.

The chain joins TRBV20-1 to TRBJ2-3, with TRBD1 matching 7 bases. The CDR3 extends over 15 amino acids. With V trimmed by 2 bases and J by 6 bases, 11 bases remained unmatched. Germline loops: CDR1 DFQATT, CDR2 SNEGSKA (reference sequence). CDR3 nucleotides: TGCAGTGCTAGACCTCAGGGGGATGGTCCCGATACGCAGTATTTT. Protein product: CSARPQGDGPDTQYF.

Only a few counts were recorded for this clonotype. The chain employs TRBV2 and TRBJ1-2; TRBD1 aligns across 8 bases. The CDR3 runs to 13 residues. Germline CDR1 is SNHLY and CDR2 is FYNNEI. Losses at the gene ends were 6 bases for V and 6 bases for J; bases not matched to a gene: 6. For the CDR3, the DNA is TGTGCCAGCAGGATGACAGGGGCTGATGGCTACACCTTC. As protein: CASRMTGADGYTF.

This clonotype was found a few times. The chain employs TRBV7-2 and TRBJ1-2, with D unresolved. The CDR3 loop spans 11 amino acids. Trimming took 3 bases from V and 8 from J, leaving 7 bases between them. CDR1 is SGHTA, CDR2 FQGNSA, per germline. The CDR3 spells CASSFMGGYTF. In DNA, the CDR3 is TGTGCCAGCAGCTTTATGGGGGGCTACACCTTC.

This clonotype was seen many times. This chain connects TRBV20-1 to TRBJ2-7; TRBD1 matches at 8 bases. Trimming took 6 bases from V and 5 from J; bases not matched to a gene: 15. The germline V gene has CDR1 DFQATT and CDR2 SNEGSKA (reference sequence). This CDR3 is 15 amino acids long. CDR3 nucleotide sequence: TGCAGTGCCCAAGACCCGGACAGGGTAAGCAACGAGCAGTACTTC. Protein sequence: CSAQDPDRVSNEQYF.

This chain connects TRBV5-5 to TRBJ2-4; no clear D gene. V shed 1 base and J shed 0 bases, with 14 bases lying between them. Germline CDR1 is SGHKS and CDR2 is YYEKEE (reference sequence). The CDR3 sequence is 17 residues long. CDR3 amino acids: CASSLWFSPIAKNIQYF. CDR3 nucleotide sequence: TGTGCCAGCAGCTTGTGGTTCTCACCGATAGCCAAAAACATTCAGTACTTC.

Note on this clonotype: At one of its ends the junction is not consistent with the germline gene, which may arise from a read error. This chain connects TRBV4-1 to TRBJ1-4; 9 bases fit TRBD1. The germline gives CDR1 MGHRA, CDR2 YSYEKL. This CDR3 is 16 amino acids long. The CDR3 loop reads CAGSQARDRANEKLFF. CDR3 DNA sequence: TGCGCCGGCAGCCAAGCCCGGGACAGGGCTAATGAAAAACTGTTTTTT.

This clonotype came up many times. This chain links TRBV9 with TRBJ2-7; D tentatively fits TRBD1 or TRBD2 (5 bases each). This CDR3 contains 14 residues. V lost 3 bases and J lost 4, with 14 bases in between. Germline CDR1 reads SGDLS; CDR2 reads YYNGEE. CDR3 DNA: TGTGCCAGCAGCGCTGGGATAGAGGGGTACGAGCAGTACTTC. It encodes CASSAGIEGYEQYF.

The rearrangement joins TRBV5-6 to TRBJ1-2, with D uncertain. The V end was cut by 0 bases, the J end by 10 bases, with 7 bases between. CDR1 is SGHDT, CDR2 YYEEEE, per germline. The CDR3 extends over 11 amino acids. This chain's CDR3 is CASSLVRFYTF. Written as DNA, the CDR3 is TGTGCCAGCAGCTTGGTTAGGTTCTACACCTTC.

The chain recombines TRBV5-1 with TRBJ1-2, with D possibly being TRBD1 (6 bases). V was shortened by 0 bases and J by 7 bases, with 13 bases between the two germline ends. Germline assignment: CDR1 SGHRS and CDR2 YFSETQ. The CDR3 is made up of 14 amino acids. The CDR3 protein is CASSLAGDSSGYTF. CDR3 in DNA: TGCGCCAGCAGCTTGGCAGGGGATTCCTCTGGCTACACCTTC.

Written as DNA, the CDR3 is TGTGCCACCAGCGTCCCAGCGGGGGCGGGTAACTCCTACAATGAGCAGTTCTTC. This gives the protein CATSVPAGAGNSYNEQFF. The V call is TRBV15, the J call TRBJ2-1; 8 positions agree with TRBD2. Per germline, CDR1 LNHNV and CDR2 YYDKDF (reference sequence). This CDR3 comprises 18 residues. V was pared by 5 bases and J by 0 bases, with 12 bases of the junction left unmatched.

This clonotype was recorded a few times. Here the CDR3 DNA reads TGCAGTGCTAGTGTGGGGACAGGGACCAAAAACATTCAGTACTTC. Amino acids: CSASVGTGTKNIQYF. V is TRBV20-1 and J is TRBJ2-4, with 9 bases lining up with TRBD1. The CDR3 extends over 15 amino acids. Germline trimming cut 3 bases from V and 2 bases from J; bases unmatched to any gene: 5. The V gene's germline CDR1 is DFQATT and CDR2 SNEGSKA (reference sequence).

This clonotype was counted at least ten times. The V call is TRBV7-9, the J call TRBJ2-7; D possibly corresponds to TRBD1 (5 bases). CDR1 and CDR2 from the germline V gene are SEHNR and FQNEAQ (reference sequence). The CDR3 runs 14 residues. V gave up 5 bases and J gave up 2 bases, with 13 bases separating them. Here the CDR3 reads CASSHMDTPYEQYF. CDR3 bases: TGTGCCAGCAGCCACATGGACACCCCCTACGAGCAGTACTTC. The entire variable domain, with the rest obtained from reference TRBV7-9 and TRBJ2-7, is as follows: DTGVSQNPRHKITKRGQNVTFRCDPISEHNRLYWYRQTLGQGPEFLTYFQNEAQLEKSRLLSDRFSAERPKGSFSTLEIQRTEQGDSAMYLCASSHMDTPYEQYFGPGTRLTVT.

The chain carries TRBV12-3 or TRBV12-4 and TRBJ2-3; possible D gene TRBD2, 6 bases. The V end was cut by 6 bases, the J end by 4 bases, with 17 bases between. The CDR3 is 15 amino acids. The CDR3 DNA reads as TGTGCCAGCAGCCCGACTAGAGGAAAGGCAGATACGCAGTATTTT. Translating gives CASSPTRGKADTQYF.

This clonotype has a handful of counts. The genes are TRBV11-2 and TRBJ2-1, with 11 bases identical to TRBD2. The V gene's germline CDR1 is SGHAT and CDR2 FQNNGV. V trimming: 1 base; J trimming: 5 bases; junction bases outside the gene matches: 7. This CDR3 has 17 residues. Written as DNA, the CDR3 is TGTGCCAGCAGCTTAGGGTCCTTAGCGGGAGGGAACAATGAGCAGTTCTTC. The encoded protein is CASSLGSLAGGNNEQFF.

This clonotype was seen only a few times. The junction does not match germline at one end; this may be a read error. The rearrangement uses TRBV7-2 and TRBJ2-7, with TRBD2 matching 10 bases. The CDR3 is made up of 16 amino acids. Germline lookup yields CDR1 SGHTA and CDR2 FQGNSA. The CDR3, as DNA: TGTGCCAGCGGCTTAGGAAGCGGGAGGGGGTCCTACGAGCAGTACTTC. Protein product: CASGLGSGRGSYEQYF.